These T cell receptor beta chains were read from a single sample in a study of shared clonotypes between healthy human individuals. The data were produced by immunoSEQ multiplex PCR, yet TCRdb's version contains in-frame clones alone and is incomplete. The data hold fewer than 1 million clones, with around 96% observed a single time. Source material: naive CD8+ T cells sorted from blood. The source of these receptors is a man aged 25 to 45 in good health. CDR3s include the opening cysteine and the closing phenylalanine or tryptophan. The order of the fields is V gene, D gene, J gene, clone size, CDR3 DNA, CDR3 protein. The D gene is left open where the match is weak. The size of a clone is reported for some rows only, either as once, few or many, or as a class for expanded clones.

V: TRBV10-1; D: -; J: TRBJ2-2; size: -; DNA: TGCGCCAGCAGAGACCGTAACACCGGGGAGCTGTTTTTT; CDR3: CASRDRNTGELFF
V: TRBV27; D: TRBD1; J: TRBJ1-1; size: -; DNA: TGTGCCAGCACCCAAAGACAGGGGTACACTGAAGCTTTCTTT; CDR3: CASTQRQGYTEAFF
V: TRBV4-2; D: TRBD2; J: TRBJ2-1; size: -; DNA: TGTGCCAGCAGCCAAGATTCCACTAGCGGGAATGAGCAGTTCTTC; CDR3: CASSQDSTSGNEQFF
V: TRBV7-9; D: -; J: TRBJ2-2; size: -; DNA: TGTGCCAGCAGCTTATACGGACAGACCGAGGAGCTGTTTTTT; CDR3: CASSLYGQTEELFF
V: TRBV29-1; D: -; J: TRBJ2-1; size: -; DNA: TGCAGCGTACGACAGGCGACCTACAATGAGCAGTTCTTC; CDR3: CSVRQATYNEQFF
V: TRBV7-6; D: TRBD2; J: TRBJ2-1; size: -; DNA: TGTGCCAGCAGCTATTTGGGACTAGCGGGGGGAGACAATGAGCAGTTCTTC; CDR3: CASSYLGLAGGDNEQFF
V: TRBV7-9; D: TRBD1; J: TRBJ1-2; size: -; DNA: TGTGCCAGCAGACAGGGGGCTTTCGGCTACACCTTC; CDR3: CASRQGAFGYTF
V: TRBV7-8; D: -; J: TRBJ1-3; size: -; DNA: TGTGCCAGCAGCCCTAGAGGCAGTTTGGCTGGAAACACCATATATTTT; CDR3: CASSPRGSLAGNTIYF
V: TRBV9; D: TRBD2; J: TRBJ2-5; size: -; DNA: TGTGCCAGCAGCCCGACTAGCAGAGAGACCCAGTACTTC; CDR3: CASSPTSRETQYF
V: TRBV7-9; D: TRBD2; J: TRBJ2-1; size: -; DNA: TGTGCCAGCAGCATAGCGGGGGCCTACAATGAGCAGTTCTTC; CDR3: CASSIAGAYNEQFF
V: TRBV14; D: TRBD2; J: TRBJ2-3; size: -; DNA: TGTGCCAGCAGCCAAGCCGGGACTAGCGGTTTCACAGATACGCAGTATTTT; CDR3: CASSQAGTSGFTDTQYF
V: TRBV27; D: TRBD2; J: TRBJ2-1; size: -; DNA: TGTGCCAGCAGTGCGACTAGCGGGGGGTATGAGCAGTTCTTC; CDR3: CASSATSGGYEQFF
V: TRBV19; D: TRBD2; J: TRBJ2-5; size: once; DNA: TGTGCCAGTAGTATCGCACTAGCGGGAGTAGAGACCCAGTACTTC; CDR3: CASSIALAGVETQYF
V: TRBV4-1; D: -; J: TRBJ1-1; size: -; DNA: TGCGCCAGCAGCCAAGATCGAGGGTCGGTCCAGAACACTGAAGCTTTCTTT; CDR3: CASSQDRGSVQNTEAFF
V: TRBV20-1; D: -; J: TRBJ2-7; size: -; DNA: TGCAGTGCTATAGCCTACGAGCAGTACTTC; CDR3: CSAIAYEQYF